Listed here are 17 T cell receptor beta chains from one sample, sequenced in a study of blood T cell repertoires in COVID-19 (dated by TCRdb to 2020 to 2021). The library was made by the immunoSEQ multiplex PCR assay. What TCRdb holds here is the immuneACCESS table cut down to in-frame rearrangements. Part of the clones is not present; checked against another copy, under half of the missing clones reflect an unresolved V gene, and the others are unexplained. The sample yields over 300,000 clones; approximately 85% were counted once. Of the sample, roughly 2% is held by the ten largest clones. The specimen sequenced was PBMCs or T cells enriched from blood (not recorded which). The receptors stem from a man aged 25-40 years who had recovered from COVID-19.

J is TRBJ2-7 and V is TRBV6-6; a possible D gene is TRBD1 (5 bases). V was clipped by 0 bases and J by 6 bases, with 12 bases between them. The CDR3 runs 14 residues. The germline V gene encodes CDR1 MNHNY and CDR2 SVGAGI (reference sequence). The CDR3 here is CASSYSRKGVEQYF. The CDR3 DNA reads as TGTGCCAGCAGTTACTCTCGAAAAGGGGTCGAGCAGTACTTC.

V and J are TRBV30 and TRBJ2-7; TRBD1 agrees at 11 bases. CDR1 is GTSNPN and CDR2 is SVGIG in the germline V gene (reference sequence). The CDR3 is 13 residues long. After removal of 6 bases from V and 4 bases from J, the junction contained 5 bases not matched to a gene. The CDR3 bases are TGTGCCTGTCACCGGGACAGGGGGTACGAGCAGTACTTC. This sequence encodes CACHRDRGYEQYF.

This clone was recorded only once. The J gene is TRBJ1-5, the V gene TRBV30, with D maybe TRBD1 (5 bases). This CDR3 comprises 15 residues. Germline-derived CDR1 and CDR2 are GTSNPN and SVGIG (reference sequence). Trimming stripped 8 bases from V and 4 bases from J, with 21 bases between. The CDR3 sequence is CAGDVLASGNQPQHF. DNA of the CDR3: TGTGCCGGGGACGTCTTAGCTTCCGGGAATCAGCCCCAGCATTTT.

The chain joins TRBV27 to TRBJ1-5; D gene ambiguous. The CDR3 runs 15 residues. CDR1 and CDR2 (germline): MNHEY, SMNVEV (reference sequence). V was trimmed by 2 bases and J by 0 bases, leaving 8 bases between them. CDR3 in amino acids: CASSLGQDSNQPQHF. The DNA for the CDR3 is TGTGCCAGCAGTTTAGGGCAGGATAGCAATCAGCCCCAGCATTTT.

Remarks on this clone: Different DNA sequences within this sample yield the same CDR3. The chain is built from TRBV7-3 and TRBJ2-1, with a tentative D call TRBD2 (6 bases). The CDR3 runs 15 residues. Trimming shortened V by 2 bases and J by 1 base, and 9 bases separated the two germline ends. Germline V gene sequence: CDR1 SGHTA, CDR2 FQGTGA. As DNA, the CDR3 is TGTGCCAGCAGCTTAGGAGGGGCTTCCTACAATGAGCAGTTCTTC. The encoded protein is CASSLGGASYNEQFF.

CDR3 nucleotide sequence: TGTGCCACCAGCCTGGGAGGGGTCGGCACCGGGGAGCTGTTTTTT. It specifies CATSLGGVGTGELFF. The J gene is TRBJ2-2, the V gene TRBV15; TRBD2 matches at 7 bases. CDR1 is LNHNV, CDR2 YYDKDF, per germline (reference sequence). The CDR3 is 15 amino acids. Unmatched junction bases numbered 7, after V lost 5 bases and J lost 4 bases.

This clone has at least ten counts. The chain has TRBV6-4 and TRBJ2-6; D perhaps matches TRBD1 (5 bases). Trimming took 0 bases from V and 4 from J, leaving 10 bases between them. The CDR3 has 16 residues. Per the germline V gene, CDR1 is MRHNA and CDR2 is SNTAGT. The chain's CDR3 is CASSDSAGSGANVLTF. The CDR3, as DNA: TGTGCCAGCAGTGACTCTGCAGGGTCGGGGGCCAACGTCCTGACTTTC.

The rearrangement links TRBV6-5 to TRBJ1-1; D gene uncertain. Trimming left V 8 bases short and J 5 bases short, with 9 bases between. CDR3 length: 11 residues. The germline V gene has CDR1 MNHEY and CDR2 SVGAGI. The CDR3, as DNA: TGTGCCAGCGCGGCAGCAACTGAAGCTTTCTTT. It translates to CASAAATEAFF.

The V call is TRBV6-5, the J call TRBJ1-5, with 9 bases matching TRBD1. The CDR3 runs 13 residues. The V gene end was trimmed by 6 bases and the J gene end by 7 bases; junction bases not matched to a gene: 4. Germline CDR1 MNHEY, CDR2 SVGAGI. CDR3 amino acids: CASRSDRGQPQHF. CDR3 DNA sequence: TGTGCCAGCAGGTCAGACAGGGGGCAGCCCCAGCATTTT.

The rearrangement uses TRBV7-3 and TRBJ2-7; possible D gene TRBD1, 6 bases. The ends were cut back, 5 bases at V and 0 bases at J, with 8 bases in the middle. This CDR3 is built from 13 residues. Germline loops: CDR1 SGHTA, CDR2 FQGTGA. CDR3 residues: CASSQGSSYEQYF. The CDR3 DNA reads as TGTGCCAGCAGCCAGGGGAGCTCCTACGAGCAGTACTTC.

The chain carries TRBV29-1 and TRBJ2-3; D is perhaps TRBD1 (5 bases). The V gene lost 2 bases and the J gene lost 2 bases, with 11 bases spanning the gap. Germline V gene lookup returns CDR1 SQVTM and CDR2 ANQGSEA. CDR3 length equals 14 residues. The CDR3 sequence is CSVEKAGLTDTQYF. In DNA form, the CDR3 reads TGCAGCGTTGAAAAGGCAGGGCTCACAGATACGCAGTATTTT.

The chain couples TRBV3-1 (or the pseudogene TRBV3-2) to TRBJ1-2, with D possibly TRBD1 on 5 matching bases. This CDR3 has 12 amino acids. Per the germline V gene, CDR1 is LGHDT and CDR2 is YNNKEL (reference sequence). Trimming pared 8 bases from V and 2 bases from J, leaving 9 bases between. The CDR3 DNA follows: TGTGCCAGCGGGGGAGGGAACTATGGCTACACCTTC. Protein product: CASGGGNYGYTF.

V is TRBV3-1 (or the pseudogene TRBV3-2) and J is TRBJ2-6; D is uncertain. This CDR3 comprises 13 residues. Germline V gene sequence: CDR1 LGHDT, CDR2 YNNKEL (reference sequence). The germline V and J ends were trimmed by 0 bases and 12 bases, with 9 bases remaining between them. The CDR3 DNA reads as TGTGCCAGCAGCCAAGAGCCCCTCGGCGTCCTGACTTTC. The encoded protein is CASSQEPLGVLTF.

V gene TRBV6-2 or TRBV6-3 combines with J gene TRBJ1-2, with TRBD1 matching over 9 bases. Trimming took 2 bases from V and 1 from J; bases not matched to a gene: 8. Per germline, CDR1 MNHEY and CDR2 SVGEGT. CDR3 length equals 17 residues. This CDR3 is CASSYEDRGRVNYGYTF. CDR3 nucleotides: TGTGCCAGCAGTTACGAGGACAGGGGCCGGGTTAACTATGGCTACACCTTC.

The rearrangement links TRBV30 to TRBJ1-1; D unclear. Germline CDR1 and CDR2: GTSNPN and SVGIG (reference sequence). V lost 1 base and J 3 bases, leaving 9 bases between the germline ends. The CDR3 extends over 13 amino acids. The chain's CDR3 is CAWSELVDTEAFF. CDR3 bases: TGTGCCTGGAGTGAACTGGTCGACACTGAAGCTTTCTTT.

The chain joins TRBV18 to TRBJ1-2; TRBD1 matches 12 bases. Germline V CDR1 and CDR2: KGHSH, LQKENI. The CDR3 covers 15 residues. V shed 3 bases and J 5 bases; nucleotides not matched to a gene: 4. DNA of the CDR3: TGTGCCAGCTCACCGGAGGGACAGGGGGCTTATGGCTACACCTTC. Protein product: CASSPEGQGAYGYTF.

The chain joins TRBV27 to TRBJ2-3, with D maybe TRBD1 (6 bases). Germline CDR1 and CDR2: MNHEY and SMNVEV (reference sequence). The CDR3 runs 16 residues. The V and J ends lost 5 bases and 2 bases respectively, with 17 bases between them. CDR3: CASSNLDSSNTDTQYF. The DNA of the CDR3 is TGTGCCAGCAGTAACTTGGACAGTTCGAACACAGATACGCAGTATTTT.